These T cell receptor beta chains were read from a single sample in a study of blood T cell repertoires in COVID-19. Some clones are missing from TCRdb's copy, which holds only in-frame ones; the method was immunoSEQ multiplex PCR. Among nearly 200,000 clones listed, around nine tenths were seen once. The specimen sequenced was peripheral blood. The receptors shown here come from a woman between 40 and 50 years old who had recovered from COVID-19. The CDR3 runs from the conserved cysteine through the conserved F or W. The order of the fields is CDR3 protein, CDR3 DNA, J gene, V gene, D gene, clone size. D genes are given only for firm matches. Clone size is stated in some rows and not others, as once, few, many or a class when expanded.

cdr3_aa: CASKVTGRTSEQYF; cdr3_nt: TGTGCCAGCAAAGTGACAGGGAGGACCTCCGAGCAGTACTTC; j_call: TRBJ2-7; v_call: TRBV18; d_call: -; clone_size: -
cdr3_aa: CASSLGVSWQGYEQYF; cdr3_nt: TGCGCCAGCAGCTTGGGTGTTTCGTGGCAGGGATACGAGCAGTACTTC; j_call: TRBJ2-7; v_call: TRBV5-1; d_call: -; clone_size: -
cdr3_aa: CASSPVATGNNYGYTF; cdr3_nt: TGTGCCAGCTCACCAGTTGCGACAGGAAATAACTATGGCTACACCTTC; j_call: TRBJ1-2; v_call: TRBV18; d_call: -; clone_size: once
cdr3_aa: CASSLAGAKTEAFF; cdr3_nt: TGCGCCAGCAGCTTGGCAGGGGCTAAAACTGAAGCTTTCTTT; j_call: TRBJ1-1; v_call: TRBV5-1; d_call: -; clone_size: once
cdr3_aa: CASSPGTSGRSEQYF; cdr3_nt: TGTGCCAGCAGTCCCGGGACTAGCGGGAGAAGCGAGCAGTACTTC; j_call: TRBJ2-7; v_call: TRBV27; d_call: TRBD2; clone_size: -
cdr3_aa: CASRRDEGGYGYTF; cdr3_nt: TGCGCCAGCAGAAGGGACGAAGGGGGATATGGCTACACCTTC; j_call: TRBJ1-2; v_call: TRBV4-1; d_call: -; clone_size: few
cdr3_aa: CASSFLHGGYEQYF; cdr3_nt: TGCGCCAGCAGCTTTCTCCACGGGGGGTACGAGCAGTACTTC; j_call: TRBJ2-7; v_call: TRBV5-1; d_call: TRBD2; clone_size: -
cdr3_aa: CASSVSGQSPLHF; cdr3_nt: TGTGCCAGCAGTGTGAGCGGTCAGTCACCCCTCCACTTT; j_call: TRBJ1-6; v_call: TRBV27; d_call: -; clone_size: -
cdr3_aa: CASGQTGNVLTF; cdr3_nt: TGTGCCAGCGGGCAGACGGGAAACGTCCTGACTTTC; j_call: TRBJ2-6; v_call: TRBV12-3/TRBV12-4; d_call: -; clone_size: -
cdr3_aa: CASSLKAGEEFF; cdr3_nt: TGTGCCAGCAGCCTTAAAGCGGGAGAGGAATTCTTC; j_call: TRBJ2-1; v_call: TRBV7-6; d_call: TRBD2; clone_size: -
cdr3_aa: CASSLELAGGYEQFF; cdr3_nt: TGTGCCAGCAGCTTAGAACTAGCGGGAGGATATGAGCAGTTCTTC; j_call: TRBJ2-1; v_call: TRBV7-2; d_call: TRBD2; clone_size: -
cdr3_aa: CASSQPIGLAGVDEQFF; cdr3_nt: TGTGCCAGCAGCCAACCAATCGGACTAGCGGGAGTTGACGAGCAGTTCTTC; j_call: TRBJ2-1; v_call: TRBV4-2; d_call: TRBD2; clone_size: -
cdr3_aa: CASSLGSRGDYEQYF; cdr3_nt: TGTGCCAGCAGCTTAGGGTCGCGAGGCGATTACGAGCAGTACTTC; j_call: TRBJ2-7; v_call: TRBV11-3; d_call: -; clone_size: -
cdr3_aa: CASSIGGGYEQYF; cdr3_nt: TGTGCCAGTAGTATCGGCGGTGGCTACGAGCAGTACTTC; j_call: TRBJ2-7; v_call: TRBV19; d_call: -; clone_size: -
cdr3_aa: CASSLGRGKLETQYF; cdr3_nt: TGTGCCAGCAGTTTGGGCAGGGGGAAGTTGGAGACCCAGTACTTC; j_call: TRBJ2-5; v_call: TRBV28; d_call: TRBD1; clone_size: -